This T cell receptor (beta chain) was observed in a study of shared clonotypes between healthy human individuals (dated by TCRdb to about 2020). Notes on the research overall: The cohort included a few men and two women between 18 and 49 years of age. For each donor, CD4 naive and CD4 memory were each run on three plates, CD8 naive on two plates, and CD8 memory on one plate. Blood TCR repertoires of roughly five healthy adults were deeply sequenced to estimate repertoire size and the extent of clonotype sharing between individuals. Different laboratories and diverse techniques were used to prepare libraries and sequence TCR repertoires, to increase sequencing depth and limit assay-specific biases. Leukapheresis yielded between about 0.9 and 10 billion PBMCs per donor. Results the study describes overall, beyond this receptor: Sharing across a few donors was observed for around 5% of naive CD4, over 3% of naive CD8, 2.3% of memory CD4, and around 0.44% of memory CD8 clonotypes. Larger estimated clonotype richness was generally found for naive subsets than for memory subsets. Sampling was restricted to blood, and TCR repertoires in tissue are likely to differ from TCR repertoires in blood. Based on pairwise subsampling, the degree of clonotype sharing among donors was expected to be affected by sequencing depth. Rarefaction of sorted-subset datasets indicated incomplete sequencing despite the large sequencing depth. Compared with non-shared clonotypes, the clonotypes found in all four sorted-subset donors had higher generation probabilities. Because the study included a small number of donors, the genetic and exposure-history diversity represented was limited.

Using the deep immunoSEQ assay, TCR CDR3 regions were amplified from genomic DNA by multiplex PCR. Extracted genomic DNA from each cell subset was spread evenly across all wells of several immunoSEQ 96-well plates, with each plate serving as a replicate. Each replicate PCR for sorted subsets received approximately 200 ng genomic DNA, equal to 30,000 or so T cell genomes. Purified libraries were quantified with a Qubit 3.0 fluorometer, sized on a Bioanalyzer 2100, and re-quantified with the KAPA Library Quantification kit. Each immunoSEQ 96-well plate was sequenced on its own single-read 150-cycle Illumina NextSeq 550 flow cell. For the original study's pipeline: Because only junctional sequences without quality scores were contained in the immunoSEQ output, filtering matching that applied to full-length reads could not be performed. Sequences were annotated with PyIR, a Python wrapper for IgBLAST v1.9, using IMGT germline references to assign V/J genes and CDR3. Any read was removed if the V/J assignment was weak (E-value above 1e-6), the CDR3 was missing, or the read contained stop codons, out-of-frame junctions, or ambiguous translated residues. V3J clonotypes were defined as sequences sharing the same inferred V gene, J gene, and CDR3 amino acid sequence. The percentage overlap between two repertoires was calculated by dividing the number of shared unique clonotypes by the size of the smaller repertoire. RTK rarefaction, the Chao1 estimator, and Recon v2.1 estimates of unobserved clonotypes were used to assess repertoire richness. Generation probabilities for all TCRbeta clonotypes obtained by the gDNA method from a handful of donors were computed using OLGA. TCRdb took this table from immuneACCESS and kept in-frame rearrangements with V and J called. Such tables lack part of the clones; where checked against another copy, unresolved V genes explain under half of the gap, and the rest is unexplained. V and J calls and clone size are those listed in that table; D and trimming were worked out from the DNA. The sample records approximately 530,000 clones, 90% to 97% of which are singletons. Approximately 0.062% of the sample lies in the top ten.

Taken from cysteine to phenylalanine, the CDR3 has 13 residues. The read is trimmed to its CDR3 DNA, 39 bases read in frame from base 1. The germline V end is reduced by 5 bases and the J end by 9 bases; junction bases left unmatched: 6. From a lookup of the germline V gene, CDR1 and CDR2 are MNHEY and SVGAGI. To note about this clone: What this receptor recognizes is not known. Per-nucleotide qualities are absent, and no much larger clonotype sits a single base away.

Donors were healthy HIV-negative adults with no recently reported acute infections or vaccinations. Only Caucasian adults living in Nashville, Tennessee, USA were represented among the donors. Magnetic negative selection was used to enrich CD4+ T cells, after which naive cells were positively selected on CD45RA and the negative fraction became the memory subset. After blood collection by leukapheresis, PBMCs were isolated using Ficoll-Histopaque density gradient centrifugation and then cryopreserved in the vapor phase of liquid nitrogen. Analytical flow cytometry was used to check the purity and quantity of each magnetically sorted T cell population. Genomic DNA was isolated from each sorted fraction and quantified by UV absorbance on a Nanodrop 2000c.

Sequenced: naive CD4+ T cells sorted from blood. Reading the label with the study, this specimen's cell subset or site is: CD45RA+ positively selected. Recombination connected TRBV6-5 to TRBJ1-2, and 10 bases in between align with TRBD1. This sequence was found in a woman under 40 in good health. CDR3 region: CASSTGTGDSYTF. Here is the DNA: TGTGCCAGCAGTACCGGGACAGGGGATAGCTACACCTTC.